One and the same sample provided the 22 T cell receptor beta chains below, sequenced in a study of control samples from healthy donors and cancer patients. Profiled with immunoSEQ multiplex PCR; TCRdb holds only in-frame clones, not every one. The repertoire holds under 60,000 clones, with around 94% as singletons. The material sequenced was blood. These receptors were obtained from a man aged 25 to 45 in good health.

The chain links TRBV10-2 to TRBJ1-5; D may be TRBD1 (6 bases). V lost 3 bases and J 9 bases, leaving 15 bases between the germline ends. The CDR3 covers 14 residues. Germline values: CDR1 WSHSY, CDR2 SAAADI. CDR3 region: CASSEHREERPQHF. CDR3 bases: TGCGCCAGCAGTGAACACAGGGAAGAAAGGCCCCAGCATTTT.

The CDR3 DNA reads as TGTGCCAGCAGCACCGAGATAACAGAATACGAGCAGTACTTC. Translated, it gives CASSTEITEYEQYF. The chain uses TRBV11-2 and TRBJ2-7; unclear D gene. The CDR3 length is 14 residues. The V end was cut by 5 bases, the J end by 4 bases, with 15 bases between. The germline V gene has CDR1 SGHAT and CDR2 FQNNGV.

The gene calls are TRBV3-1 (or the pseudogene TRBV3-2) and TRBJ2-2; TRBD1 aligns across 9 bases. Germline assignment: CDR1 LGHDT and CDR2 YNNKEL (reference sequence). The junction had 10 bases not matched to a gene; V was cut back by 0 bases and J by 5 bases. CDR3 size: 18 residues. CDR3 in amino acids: CASSQDRSGTGRTGELFF. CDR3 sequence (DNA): TGTGCCAGCAGCCAAGATCGGTCCGGGACAGGGCGTACCGGGGAGCTGTTTTTT.

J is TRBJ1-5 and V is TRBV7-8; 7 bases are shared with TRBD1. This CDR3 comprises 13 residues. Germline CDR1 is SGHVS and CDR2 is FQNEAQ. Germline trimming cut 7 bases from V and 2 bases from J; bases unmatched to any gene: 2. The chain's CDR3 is CASTTGGNQPQHF. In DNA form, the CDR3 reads TGTGCCAGCACCACAGGGGGCAATCAGCCCCAGCATTTT.

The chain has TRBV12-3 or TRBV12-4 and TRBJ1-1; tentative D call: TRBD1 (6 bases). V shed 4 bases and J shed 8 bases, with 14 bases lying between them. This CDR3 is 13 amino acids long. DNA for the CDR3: TGTGCCAGCAGTTATAGGGGGGGCCGAGAAGCTTTCTTT. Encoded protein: CASSYRGGREAFF.

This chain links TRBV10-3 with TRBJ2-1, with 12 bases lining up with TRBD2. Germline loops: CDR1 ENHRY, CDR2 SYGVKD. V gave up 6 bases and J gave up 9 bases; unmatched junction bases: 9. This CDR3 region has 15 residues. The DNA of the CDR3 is TGTGCCATCAGCCTGACTAGCGGGAGCAGTAGTGAGCAGTTCTTC. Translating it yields CAISLTSGSSSEQFF.

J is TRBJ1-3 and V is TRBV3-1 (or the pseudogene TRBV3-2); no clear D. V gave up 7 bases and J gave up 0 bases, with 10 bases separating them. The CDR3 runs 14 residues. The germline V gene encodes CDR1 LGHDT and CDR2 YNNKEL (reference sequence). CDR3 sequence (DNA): TGTGCCAGCACCGTGGACGGCTCTGGAAACACCATATATTTT. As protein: CASTVDGSGNTIYF.

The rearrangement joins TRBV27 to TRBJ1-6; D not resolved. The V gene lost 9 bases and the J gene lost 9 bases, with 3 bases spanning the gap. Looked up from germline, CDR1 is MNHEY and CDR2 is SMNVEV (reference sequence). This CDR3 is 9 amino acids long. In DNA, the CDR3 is TGTGCCAGGCCTTCACCCCTCCACTTT. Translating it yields CARPSPLHF.

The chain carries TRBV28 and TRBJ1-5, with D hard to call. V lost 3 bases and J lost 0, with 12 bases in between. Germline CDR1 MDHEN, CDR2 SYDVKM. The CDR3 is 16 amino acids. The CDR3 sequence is CASSFITEISNQPQHF. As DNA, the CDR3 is TGTGCCAGCAGTTTCATAACAGAGATTAGCAATCAGCCCCAGCATTTT.

This chain's CDR3 is CASSPESSEAFF. The CDR3 coding sequence is TGTGCCAGCAGCCCTGAGAGTTCTGAAGCTTTCTTT. This chain uses TRBV5-4 with TRBJ1-1; unclear D gene. Trimming removed 4 bases at V and 6 bases at J, with 10 bases between. Germline V gene sequence: CDR1 SGHNT, CDR2 YYREEE (reference sequence). The CDR3 totals 12 residues.

CDR3 DNA sequence: TGTGCCACCAGTGATCGTGGTTCGGACAGGGCCTACAATGAGCAGTTCTTC. Residues: CATSDRGSDRAYNEQFF. This rearrangement joins TRBV24-1 to TRBJ2-1; 8 nucleotides align to TRBD1. Germline assignment: CDR1 KGHDR and CDR2 SFDVKD. This CDR3 is 17 amino acids long. V shed 3 bases and J 2 bases; nucleotides not matched to a gene: 8.

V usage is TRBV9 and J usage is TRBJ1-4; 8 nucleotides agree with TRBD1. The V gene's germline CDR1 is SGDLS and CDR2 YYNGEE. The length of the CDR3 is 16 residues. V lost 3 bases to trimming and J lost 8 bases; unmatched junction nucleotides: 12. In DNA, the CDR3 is TGTGCCAGCAGCGAGGGACAGGTTGCGACCACCGAAAAACTGTTTTTT. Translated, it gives CASSEGQVATTEKLFF.

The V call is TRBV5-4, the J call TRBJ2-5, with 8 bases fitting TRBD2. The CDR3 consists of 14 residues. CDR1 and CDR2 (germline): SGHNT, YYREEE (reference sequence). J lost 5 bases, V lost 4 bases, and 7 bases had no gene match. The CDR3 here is CASSLPGGVETQYF. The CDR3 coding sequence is TGTGCCAGCAGCCTGCCCGGGGGGGTGGAGACCCAGTACTTC. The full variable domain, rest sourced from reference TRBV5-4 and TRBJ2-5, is ETGVTQSPTHLIKTRGQQVTLRCSSQSGHNTVSWYQQALGQGPQFIFQYYREEENGRGNFPPRFSGLQFPNYSSELNVNALELDDSALYLCASSLPGGVETQYFGPGTRLLVL.

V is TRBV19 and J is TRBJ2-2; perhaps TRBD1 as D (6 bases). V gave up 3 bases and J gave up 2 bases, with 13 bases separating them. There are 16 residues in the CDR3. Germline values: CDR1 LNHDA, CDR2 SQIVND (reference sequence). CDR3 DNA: TGTGCCAGTAGTATCGGAACAGGGCTTAACACCGGGGAGCTGTTTTTT. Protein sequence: CASSIGTGLNTGELFF.

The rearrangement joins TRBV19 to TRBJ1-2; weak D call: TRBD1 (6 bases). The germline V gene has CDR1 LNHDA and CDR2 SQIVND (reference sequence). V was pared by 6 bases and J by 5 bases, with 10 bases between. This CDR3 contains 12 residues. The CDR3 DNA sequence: TGTGCCAGTAGGGGGGGGGCATATGGCTACACCTTC. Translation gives CASRGGAYGYTF.

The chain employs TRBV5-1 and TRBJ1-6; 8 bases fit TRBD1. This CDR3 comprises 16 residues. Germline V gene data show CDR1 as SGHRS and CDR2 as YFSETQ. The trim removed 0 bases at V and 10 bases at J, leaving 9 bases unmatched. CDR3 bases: TGCGCCAGCAGCTTGGATCAGGGGGCGGCGGGATCACCCCTCCACTTT. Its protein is CASSLDQGAAGSPLHF.

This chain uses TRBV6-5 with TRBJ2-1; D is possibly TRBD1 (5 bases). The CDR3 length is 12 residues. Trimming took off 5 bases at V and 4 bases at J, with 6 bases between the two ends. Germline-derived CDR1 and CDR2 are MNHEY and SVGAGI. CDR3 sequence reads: CASSRQYNEQFF. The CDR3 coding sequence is TGTGCCAGCAGTCGACAGTACAATGAGCAGTTCTTC.

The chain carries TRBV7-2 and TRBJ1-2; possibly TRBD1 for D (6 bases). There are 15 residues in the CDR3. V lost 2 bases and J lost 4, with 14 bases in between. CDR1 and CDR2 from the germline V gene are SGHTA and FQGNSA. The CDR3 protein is CASSLSRGIIYGYTF. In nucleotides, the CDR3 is TGTGCCAGCAGCTTAAGCAGGGGTATTATCTATGGCTACACCTTC.

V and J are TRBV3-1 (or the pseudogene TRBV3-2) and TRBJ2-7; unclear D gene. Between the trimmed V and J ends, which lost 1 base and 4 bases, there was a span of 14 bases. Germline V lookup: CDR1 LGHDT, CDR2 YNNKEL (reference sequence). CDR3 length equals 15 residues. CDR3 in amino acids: CASSQGGIEYYEQYF. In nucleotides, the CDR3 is TGTGCCAGCAGCCAAGGGGGAATCGAATATTACGAGCAGTACTTC.

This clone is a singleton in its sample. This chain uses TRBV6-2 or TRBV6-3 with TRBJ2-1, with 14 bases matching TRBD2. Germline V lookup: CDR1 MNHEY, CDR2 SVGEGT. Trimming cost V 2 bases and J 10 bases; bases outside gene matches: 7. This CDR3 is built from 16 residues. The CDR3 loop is CASSYPPGLAGAEQFF. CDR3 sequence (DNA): TGTGCCAGCAGTTACCCCCCGGGACTAGCGGGAGCGGAGCAGTTCTTC.

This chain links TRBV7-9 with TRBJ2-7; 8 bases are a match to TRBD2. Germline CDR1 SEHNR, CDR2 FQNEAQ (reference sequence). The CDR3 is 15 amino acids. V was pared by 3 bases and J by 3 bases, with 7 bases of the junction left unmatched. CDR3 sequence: CASSFSPAGDYEQYF. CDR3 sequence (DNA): TGTGCCAGCAGCTTTTCCCCAGCGGGAGACTACGAGCAGTACTTC.

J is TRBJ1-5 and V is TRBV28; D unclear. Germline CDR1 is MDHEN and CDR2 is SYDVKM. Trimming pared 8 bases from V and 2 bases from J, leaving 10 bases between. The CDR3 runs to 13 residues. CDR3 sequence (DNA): TGTGCCAGCGTCGGGGAGGGCAATCAGCCCCAGCATTTT. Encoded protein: CASVGEGNQPQHF.